These 7 T cell receptor beta chains originate from one sample sequenced in a study of blood T cells in healthy people across ages. Primers used in a second PCR of about 6 to 11 cycles were a sample-barcoded 5' primer and a J-beta primer mix. From the 5' RACE reads, TCRdb called clonotypes with MiXCR, one entry per CDR3 protein. Of 750,000 to 1,000,000 distinct CDR3 sequences in the sample, roughly 28% were seen once. A further study also used this sample, focusing on T cells of mothers and their children.

Sequencing input: blood. The receptors originated from a middle-aged woman in good health.

This clonotype was detected a few times. The CDR3 spells CASSPPRGAWVEVGYTF. The CDR3 DNA is TGTGCCAGCAGTCCCCCCAGGGGGGCATGGGTCGAAGTAGGCTACACCTTC. The chain uses TRBV28 and TRBJ1-2; 7 bases agree with TRBD1. This CDR3 has 17 residues. Germline CDR1 MDHEN, CDR2 SYDVKM. J gave up 8 bases and V 5 bases, and 20 bases lay outside the gene matches.

The table lists this clonotype with a few counts. J is TRBJ2-5 and V is TRBV19, with 10 bases matching TRBD2. This CDR3 is built from 15 residues. J lost 11 bases, V lost 3 bases, and 12 bases had no gene match. Germline CDR1 is LNHDA and CDR2 is SQIVND (reference sequence). The CDR3, as DNA: TGTGCCAGTAGTATTTCTAGCGGGGGCCCTCGGGAGCAGTACTTC. Residues: CASSISSGGPREQYF.

The chain is built from TRBV14 and TRBJ1-2, with D possibly TRBD1 on 6 matching bases. V was clipped by 6 bases and J by 4 bases, with 18 bases between them. This CDR3 has 15 residues. Germline CDR1 is SGHDN and CDR2 is FVKESK. CDR3 coding DNA: TGTGCCAGCAGTCCGTCGACAGGTTATGGCTATGGCTACACCTTC. Translated: CASSPSTGYGYGYTF.

This chain uses TRBV9 with TRBJ2-1; no clear D gene. Germline V lookup: CDR1 SGDLS, CDR2 YYNGEE. V lost 0 bases to trimming and J lost 6 bases, with 13 bases between them. The CDR3 covers 15 residues. CDR3 coding DNA: TGTGCCAGCAGCGTAGACATGCTACCTTCCAATGAGCAGTTCTTC. Translating it yields CASSVDMLPSNEQFF.

The chain employs TRBV27 and TRBJ2-3; D is possibly TRBD2 (6 bases). Germline V gene lookup returns CDR1 MNHEY and CDR2 SMNVEV (reference sequence). This CDR3 comprises 14 residues. V was clipped by 5 bases and J by 4 bases, with 13 bases between them. The CDR3 spells CASSTTRPPDTQYF. In DNA, the CDR3 is TGTGCCAGCAGTACGACTAGGCCCCCAGATACGCAGTATTTT.

This clonotype was recorded a few times. The V call is TRBV28, the J call TRBJ1-2; D ambiguous. V dropped 5 bases and J dropped 6 bases, with 16 bases sitting between them. The CDR3 contains 14 residues. Germline CDR1 and CDR2: MDHEN and SYDVKM. Written as DNA, the CDR3 is TGTGCCAGCAGTGCTGCCGGCAGGCTGGATGGCTACACCTTC. Translating gives CASSAAGRLDGYTF.

This clonotype was observed at least ten times. The V gene is TRBV29-1, the J gene TRBJ2-7; D is unclear. This CDR3 has 14 residues. Germline V CDR1 and CDR2: SQVTM, ANQGSEA. The V gene lost 6 bases and the J gene lost 0 bases, with 15 bases spanning the gap. The CDR3 reads CSVKGPQPSYEQYF. The CDR3 DNA reads as TGCAGCGTGAAGGGCCCACAGCCCTCCTACGAGCAGTACTTC.